The 21 T cell receptor beta chains given below trace back to one sample, sequenced in a study of shared clonotypes between healthy human individuals (dated by TCRdb to about 2020). The method behind the library was the immunoSEQ multiplex PCR assay. TCRdb took this table from immuneACCESS and kept in-frame rearrangements with V and J called. Such tables lack part of the clones; where checked against another copy, unresolved V genes explain under half of the gap, and the rest is unexplained. The sample table lists some 900,000 clones, 76% of them with a count of one. The top ten constitute around 1.5% of the sample. Sequencing was carried out using memory CD4+ T cells sorted from blood. The intended sense of this specimen's cell subset or site label: CD45RA-negative fraction. The origin of the receptors is a man younger than 35 in good health.

The chain uses TRBV7-2 and TRBJ2-1; weak D call: TRBD1 (6 bases). This CDR3 has 15 residues. Trimming took off 4 bases at V and 9 bases at J, with 19 bases between the two ends. Looked up from germline, CDR1 is SGHTA and CDR2 is FQGNSA. CDR3 coding DNA: TGTGCCAGCAGCTCGACAGGAGGCCTTTTTGGTGAGCAGTTCTTC. It specifies CASSSTGGLFGEQFF.

Notes on this clone: This is likely a read error, given that the CDR3 carries no conserved phenylalanine or tryptophan at its end. It is unclear where the CDR3 begins or ends on the DNA, so no DNA is shown, and the CDR3 is as TCRdb lists it. The genes are TRBV5-1 and TRBJ2-7; the listed D gene, TRBD1, was not tested against the DNA. Termini included, the CDR3 measures 13 amino acids. Germline lookup yields CDR1 SGHRS and CDR2 YFSETQ. This CDR3 reads CASSLGQPINTPL.

This clone appeared once. V and J are TRBV14 and TRBJ2-7; D is possibly TRBD1 or TRBD2 (5 bases each). The V end was cut by 1 base, the J end by 6 bases, with 13 bases between. Germline lookup yields CDR1 SGHDN and CDR2 FVKESK. This CDR3 comprises 14 residues. This CDR3 reads CASSQGGRPLEQYF. Here the CDR3 DNA reads TGTGCCAGCAGCCAAGGGGGGAGACCCCTCGAGCAGTACTTC.

The V and J genes are TRBV7-2 and TRBJ1-2, with no clear D. Deletions cut 1 base from V and 3 bases from J, with 9 bases between. This CDR3 spans 14 amino acids. CDR1 and CDR2 from the germline V gene are SGHTA and FQGNSA. CDR3 residues: CASSLESQHYGYTF. The CDR3 region has the DNA TGTGCCAGCAGCTTAGAGTCACAACACTATGGCTACACCTTC.

The genes are TRBV2 and TRBJ1-1; TRBD1 aligns across 7 bases. V was pared by 8 bases and J by 11 bases, with 8 bases of the junction left unmatched. Germline V lookup: CDR1 SNHLY, CDR2 FYNNEI. The CDR3 is 11 amino acids. CDR3 bases: TGTGCCAGCGGGACAGCTCCGAGGGCTTTCTTT. Protein: CASGTAPRAFF.

This chain joins TRBV9 and TRBJ1-1; a possible D gene is TRBD1 (5 bases). The CDR3 is 13 amino acids. The V gene's germline CDR1 is SGDLS and CDR2 YYNGEE. V lost 1 base and J 5 bases, leaving 9 bases between the germline ends. This CDR3 is CASSVQGWTEAFF. Written as DNA, the CDR3 is TGTGCCAGCAGCGTACAGGGCTGGACTGAAGCTTTCTTT.

The chain uses TRBV19 and TRBJ2-1; TRBD2 matches 10 bases. CDR1 is LNHDA, CDR2 SQIVND, per germline (reference sequence). This CDR3 has 14 residues. Trimming removed 6 bases from V and 8 bases from J; junction bases left unmatched: 7. CDR3 bases: TGTGCCAGTAGCAGAGCGGGAGGGCAACATGAGCAGTTCTTC. It translates to CASSRAGGQHEQFF. The whole variable domain, remainder taken from reference TRBV19 and TRBJ2-1, is DGGITQSPKYLFRKEGQNVTLSCEQNLNHDAMYWYRQDPGQGLRLIYYSQIVNDFQKGDIAEGYSVSREKKESFPLTVTSAQKNPTAFYLCASSRAGGQHEQFFGPGTRLTVL.

V usage is TRBV6-5 and J usage is TRBJ2-7, with 9 bases that match TRBD1. The CDR3 is made up of 14 amino acids. V shed 5 bases, J shed 4 bases, and the junction held 6 bases outside the gene matches. In germline, CDR1 is MNHEY, CDR2 SVGAGI. This CDR3 is CASSRPGQGYEQYF. The CDR3 DNA is TGTGCCAGCAGTCGACCGGGACAGGGATACGAGCAGTACTTC.

The gene calls are TRBV5-4 and TRBJ2-1; D is uncertain. Trimming removed 0 bases from V and 7 bases from J, with 5 bases in between. Germline V gene sequence: CDR1 SGHNT, CDR2 YYREEE (reference sequence). This CDR3 spans 12 amino acids. CDR3 DNA sequence: TGTGCCAGCAGCTTGGTGGAGAATGAGCAGTTCTTC. It specifies CASSLVENEQFF.

This chain joins TRBV6-5 and TRBJ2-3; D is unresolved. Deletions cut 8 bases from V and 5 bases from J, with 8 bases between. The CDR3 runs to 11 residues. CDR1 MNHEY and CDR2 SVGAGI come from the germline V gene. The DNA of the CDR3 is TGTGCCAGCCTGCAAGTAGATACGCAGTATTTT. This sequence encodes CASLQVDTQYF.

CDR3 in amino acids: CASSFYQGPNEQFF. Here the CDR3 DNA reads TGTGCCAGCAGCTTTTACCAAGGTCCCAATGAGCAGTTCTTC. V and J are TRBV7-2 and TRBJ2-1; D gene unclear. This CDR3 is 14 amino acids long. The germline CDR1 and CDR2 sequences are SGHTA and FQGNSA. Trimming cost V 3 bases and J 6 bases, with 12 bases left between them.

CDR3 DNA sequence: TGTGCCAGCAGTATCCCGGGACAGGGTTTCGCAGCTTTCTTT. Translation: CASSIPGQGFAAFF. The chain has TRBV28 and TRBJ1-1; 9 bases line up with TRBD1. Germline loops: CDR1 MDHEN, CDR2 SYDVKM. The CDR3 covers 14 residues. The V segment lost 5 bases and the J segment 10 bases; nucleotides outside the gene matches: 11.

The chain recombines TRBV23-1 with TRBJ2-7; D assignment may be TRBD1 or TRBD2 (6 bases each). TRBV23-1 counts as an open reading frame of uncertain function. Deletions cut 2 bases from V and 5 bases from J, with 22 bases between. The CDR3 sequence is 17 residues long. CDR3 amino acids: CASSQHTLMEGEDEQYF. In DNA, the CDR3 is TGCGCCAGCAGTCAACACACCTTAATGGAGGGGGAGGACGAGCAGTACTTC.

At least ten counts were recorded for this clone. The chain recombines TRBV10-1 with TRBJ1-1, with 7 bases lining up with TRBD1. The ends lost 5 bases at V and 5 bases at J; junction bases unmatched: 14. The CDR3 spans 16 residues. Germline-derived CDR1 and CDR2 are WNHNN and SYGVQD (reference sequence). The CDR3 DNA reads as TGCGCCAGCAGTCCCTGGACAGGCTTAGGATATACTGAAGCTTTCTTT. It specifies CASSPWTGLGYTEAFF.

In this sample, this clone turned up a few times. CDR3 DNA: TGTGCCAGCAGCCGGGACGGTACAGATACGCAGTATTTT. Translating it yields CASSRDGTDTQYF. J is TRBJ2-3 and V is TRBV7-3; D could derive from TRBD1 or TRBD2 (5 bases each). This CDR3 spans 13 amino acids. Deletions cut 5 bases from V and 3 bases from J, with 9 bases between. The germline CDR1 and CDR2 sequences are SGHTA and FQGTGA.

There are a few counts of this clone. J is TRBJ1-5 and V is TRBV28; D is possibly TRBD1 (6 bases). The CDR3 consists of 16 residues. Trimming shortened V by 6 bases and J by 0 bases, and 15 bases separated the two germline ends. The germline V gene encodes CDR1 MDHEN and CDR2 SYDVKM. CDR3 bases: TGTGCCAGCAGCAAGGGGGGAAGGGATAGCAATCAGCCCCAGCATTTT. Protein: CASSKGGRDSNQPQHF.

This sequence joins TRBV7-6 and TRBJ2-7, with D possibly being TRBD2 (5 bases). The CDR3 loop spans 15 amino acids. Germline V CDR1 and CDR2: SGHVS, FNYEAQ. Trimming shortened V by 5 bases and J by 1 base, and 15 bases separated the two germline ends. CDR3 residues: CASSRGAGDSYEQYF. The CDR3 DNA sequence: TGTGCCAGCAGCCGTGGAGCCGGGGATTCCTACGAGCAGTACTTC.

This clone was counted a single time. The chain employs TRBV7-2 and TRBJ2-3, with a tentative D call TRBD1 (6 bases). From germline, CDR1 is SGHTA and CDR2 FQGNSA. Trimming shortened V by 4 bases and J by 2 bases, and 10 bases separated the two germline ends. This CDR3 comprises 14 residues. The CDR3 reads CASSWGLVTDTQYF. CDR3 bases: TGTGCCAGCAGCTGGGGGCTAGTCACAGATACGCAGTATTTT.

This sequence joins TRBV2 and TRBJ1-1; possible D gene TRBD1, 5 bases. The V and J ends lost 4 bases and 1 base respectively, with 10 bases between them. The germline CDR1 and CDR2 sequences are SNHLY and FYNNEI. This CDR3 comprises 14 residues. The CDR3 nucleotides read TGTGCCAGCAGTGCGCAGGGTAGGAACACTGAAGCTTTCTTT. It yields the protein CASSAQGRNTEAFF.

CDR3 sequence: CASSRGEGMDTIYF. CDR3 bases: TGTGCCAGCAGCAGGGGGGAAGGGATGGACACCATATATTTT. The V gene is TRBV9, the J gene TRBJ1-3; TRBD1 is a possible D gene (6 bases). CDR1 and CDR2 (germline): SGDLS, YYNGEE. V lost 4 bases and J lost 8, with 16 bases in between. The CDR3 consists of 14 residues.

The DNA of the CDR3 is TGTGCCAGCAGTGTTGAGATGCTTCTGAACCGACCCTCTTGGGAGTTCTTC. Translation: CASSVEMLLNRPSWEFF. V and J are TRBV2 and TRBJ2-1; D is unclear. Germline lookup yields CDR1 SNHLY and CDR2 FYNNEI. V lost 4 bases, J lost 14 bases, and 30 bases lay in between. The CDR3 extends over 17 amino acids. Full variable domain (outside the CDR3, taken from reference TRBV2 and TRBJ2-1): EPEVTQTPSHQVTQMGQEVILRCVPISNHLYFYWYRQILGQKVEFLVSFYNNEISEKSEIFDDQFSVERPDGSNFTLKIRSTKLEDSAMYFCASSVEMLLNRPSWEFFGPGTRLTVL.